Listed here are 20 T cell receptor beta chains from one sample, sequenced in a study of T cells in Graves' hyperthyroidism and ophthalmopathy. Amplification targeted TCR beta CDR3 regions from RNA transcripts. Researchers ran a first-round RT-PCR on the TCR CDR3 using the HTBI primer set. MiXCR was run by TCRdb on the multiplex PCR reads, yielding one entry per CDR3 protein. The repertoire holds about 610,000 distinct CDR3 sequences, with about half as singletons. Source material: peripheral blood or thyroid tissue (not recorded which). The receptor set was obtained from a woman younger than 30 with Graves' hyperthyroidism.

The rearrangement uses TRBV29-1 and TRBJ2-5; perhaps TRBD2 as D (5 bases). In germline, CDR1 is SQVTM, CDR2 ANQGSEA. The CDR3 totals 16 residues. V lost 4 bases and J lost 2, with 20 bases in between. The CDR3, as DNA: TGCAGCGTTGGGTACGGACCCAAGTCGGGGCAAGAGACCCAGTACTTC. It yields the protein CSVGYGPKSGQETQYF.

The V gene is TRBV7-8, the J gene TRBJ2-7, with TRBD2 identical over 9 bases. V shed 2 bases and J 10 bases; nucleotides not matched to a gene: 9. The CDR3 is made up of 14 amino acids. Looked up from germline, CDR1 is SGHVS and CDR2 is FQNEAQ. The chain's CDR3 is CASSLRDSGRDQYF. For the CDR3, the DNA is TGTGCCAGCAGCTTAAGGGATAGCGGGAGAGACCAGTACTTC.

On this clonotype: A much larger clone is a single base away; this may be a read error. The chain links TRBV5-1 to TRBJ2-5; no clear D. CDR1 is SGHRS and CDR2 is YFSETQ in the germline V gene. The CDR3 sequence is 13 residues long. The CDR3 spells CASSSIPQGTQYF. For the CDR3, the DNA is TGCGCCAGCAGCTCGATACCCCAAGGGACCCAGTACTTC.

The chain has TRBV2 and TRBJ2-5, with D perhaps TRBD1 (5 bases). CDR1 is SNHLY and CDR2 is FYNNEI in the germline V gene. The V end was cut by 3 bases, the J end by 5 bases, with 13 bases between. The length of the CDR3 is 14 residues. The CDR3 sequence: CASSDPGLGETQYF. The CDR3 bases are TGTGCCAGCAGTGACCCAGGGCTCGGCGAGACCCAGTACTTC.

In its sample, this clonotype was seen many times. J is TRBJ1-3 and V is TRBV20-1; no clear D. CDR1 and CDR2 (germline): DFQATT, SNEGSKA (reference sequence). Trimming took 4 bases from V and 2 from J, leaving 9 bases between them. This CDR3 region has 13 residues. The DNA for the CDR3 is TGCAGTGCTAATCACCCGGCTGGAAACACCATATATTTT. The encoded protein is CSANHPAGNTIYF.

On this clonotype itself: Germline and junction disagree at one end, which may indicate a read error. This sequence joins TRBV12-3 or TRBV12-4 and TRBJ2-2, with 9 bases matching TRBD2. The CDR3 consists of 15 residues. This CDR3 reads CASSRLAVNTGGLFF. As DNA, the CDR3 is TGTGCCAGCAGCCGACTAGCGGTTAACACCGGGGGGCTGTTTTTT.

There are a few counts of this clonotype. The V and J genes are TRBV12-5 and TRBJ1-4; 7 nucleotides line up with TRBD1. The germline CDR1 and CDR2 sequences are LGHNT and FRNRAP. Trimming removed 9 bases from V and 7 bases from J; junction bases left unmatched: 8. CDR3 size: 13 residues. CDR3 region: CARDRQGGEKLFF. CDR3 DNA: TGTGCTAGAGATAGACAGGGAGGTGAAAAACTGTTTTTT.

There are a few counts of this clonotype. The V gene is TRBV20-1, the J gene TRBJ2-7; 13 bases are a match to TRBD2. The CDR3 runs to 15 residues. J gave up 2 bases and V 1 base, and 2 bases lay outside the gene matches. Germline CDR1 is DFQATT and CDR2 is SNEGSKA (reference sequence). CDR3 residues: CSARGTSGSTYEQYF. CDR3 nucleotides: TGCAGTGCTAGAGGGACTAGCGGGAGTACCTACGAGCAGTACTTC.

The gene calls are TRBV7-3 and TRBJ2-3; possibly TRBD2 for D (5 bases). The CDR3 is 14 residues long. Germline assignment: CDR1 SGHTA and CDR2 FQGTGA. The V end lost 3 bases, the J end lost 1 base, and 8 bases lay between the germline ends. CDR3 sequence (DNA): TGTGCCAGCAGCTTGGGAGCGGGCACAGATACGCAGTATTTT. This gives the protein CASSLGAGTDTQYF.

This clonotype has at least ten counts. This chain connects TRBV2 to TRBJ2-5, with TRBD2 matching 12 bases. J was trimmed by 5 bases and V by 3 bases; bases with no gene match: 4. Per germline, CDR1 SNHLY and CDR2 FYNNEI. The CDR3 is 15 amino acids. The CDR3 nucleotides read TGTGCCAGCAGTGACCTAGCGGGAGGGCTGGAGACCCAGTACTTC. Translation: CASSDLAGGLETQYF.

This clonotype was observed many times. The rearrangement links TRBV29-1 to TRBJ1-2; D ambiguous. The CDR3 runs 15 residues. CDR1 and CDR2 (germline): SQVTM, ANQGSEA. V was clipped by 0 bases and J by 3 bases, with 14 bases between them. CDR3 bases: TGCAGCGTTGAAGATCGGATAGGTATGGACTATGGCTACACCTTC. It encodes CSVEDRIGMDYGYTF.

At least ten counts were recorded for this clonotype. This rearrangement joins TRBV30 to TRBJ1-2; D is perhaps TRBD1 (6 bases). The CDR3 sequence is 13 residues long. Germline CDR1 reads GTSNPN; CDR2 reads SVGIG (reference sequence). Trimming pared 3 bases from V and 4 bases from J, leaving 12 bases between. CDR3 region: CAWRLTGSYGYTF. The CDR3 DNA reads TGTGCCTGGAGGCTCACAGGGAGCTATGGCTACACCTTC.

This clonotype has ten or more counts. CDR3 residues: CASSFLGETQYF. DNA for the CDR3: TGTGCCAGCAGCTTCTTGGGGGAGACCCAGTACTTC. The V call is TRBV7-2, the J call TRBJ2-5, with D unresolved. Trimming took off 3 bases at V and 5 bases at J, with 7 bases between the two ends. Germline CDR1 SGHTA, CDR2 FQGNSA. The CDR3 covers 12 residues.

With regard to this clonotype: This could be a read error, since a much larger clone is one nucleotide away. V is TRBV7-9 and J is TRBJ1-4; D unclear. CDR3 size: 14 residues. From germline, CDR1 is SEHNR and CDR2 FQNEAQ (reference sequence). Deletions cut 1 base from V and 3 bases from J, with 6 bases between. The CDR3 DNA reads TGTGCCAGCAGCTTAGAAGGGTCTAATGAAAAACTGTTTTTT. Translated: CASSLEGSNEKLFF. Together with reference TRBV7-9 and TRBJ1-4, the CDR3 gives the full variable domain: DTGVSQNPRHKITKRGQNVTFRCDPISEHNRLYWYRQTLGQGPEFLTYFQNEAQLEKSRLLSDRFSAERPKGSFSTLEIQRTEQGDSAMYLCASSLEGSNEKLFFGSGTQLSVL.

This clonotype was seen many times. The rearrangement uses TRBV12-3 or TRBV12-4 and TRBJ2-5; D is unresolved. Trimming left V 6 bases short and J 5 bases short, with 10 bases between. The CDR3 is 12 amino acids. For the CDR3, the DNA is TGTGCCAGCAGCCCGTGGTGGGAGACCCAGTACTTC. This encodes CASSPWWETQYF.

Ten or more counts support this clonotype. The rearrangement links TRBV7-9 to TRBJ1-2; 12 nucleotides line up with TRBD1. CDR3 length: 17 residues. V shed 3 bases and J 4 bases; nucleotides not matched to a gene: 9. CDR1 is SEHNR and CDR2 is FQNEAQ in the germline V gene (reference sequence). CDR3 protein: CASSLGTGGSFSYGYTF. DNA of the CDR3: TGTGCCAGCAGCTTGGGGACAGGGGGCTCGTTTAGCTATGGCTACACCTTC.

The CDR3 coding sequence is TGTGCTAGAAGTTTCAGGGCTGGGGAAAATCAGCCCCAGCATTTT. It is translated as CARSFRAGENQPQHF. V gene TRBV7-8 combines with J gene TRBJ1-5, with a possible D match to TRBD1 (5 bases). The CDR3 is 15 residues long. CDR1 and CDR2 from the germline V gene are SGHVS and FQNEAQ. The whole variable domain, filled in from reference TRBV7-8 and TRBJ1-5, reads GAGVSQSPRYKVAKRGQDVALRCDPISGHVSLFWYQQALGQGPEFLTYFQNEAQLDKSGLPSDRFFAERPEGSVSTLKIQRTQQEDSAVYLCARSFRAGENQPQHFGDGTRLSIL.

The chain recombines TRBV13 with TRBJ2-2; a weak D match, TRBD2 (5 bases). The V end was cut by 7 bases, the J end by 5 bases, with 20 bases between. The germline V gene has CDR1 PRHDT and CDR2 FYEKMQ (reference sequence). The CDR3 contains 16 residues. The CDR3 region is CASKAFAGGPTGELFF. The CDR3 DNA reads as TGTGCCAGCAAAGCCTTTGCGGGCGGTCCTACCGGGGAGCTGTTTTTT. The variable domain in full, with the rest retrieved from reference TRBV13 and TRBJ2-2, is AAGVIQSPRHLIKEKRETATLKCYPIPRHDTVYWYQQGPGQDPQFLISFYEKMQSDKGSIPDRFSAQQFSDYHSELNMSSLELGDSALYFCASKAFAGGPTGELFFGEGSRLTVL.

This clonotype was observed many times. This chain links TRBV2 with TRBJ1-5, with a possible D match to TRBD1 (5 bases). CDR3 size: 13 residues. In germline, CDR1 is SNHLY, CDR2 FYNNEI. V lost 6 bases and J lost 2, with 8 bases in between. CDR3 nucleotide sequence: TGTGCCAGCAGACCCAGGGGCAATCAGCCCCAGCATTTT. Translated, it gives CASRPRGNQPQHF. Using reference TRBV2 and TRBJ1-5 for the parts outside the CDR3, the full variable domain is EPEVTQTPSHQVTQMGQEVILRCVPISNHLYFYWYRQILGQKVEFLVSFYNNEISEKSEIFDDQFSVERPDGSNFTLKIRSTKLEDSAMYFCASRPRGNQPQHFGDGTRLSIL.

This clonotype was picked up many times. The chain links TRBV10-3 to TRBJ2-5; 8 nucleotides match TRBD1. The length of the CDR3 is 14 residues. The ends lost 3 bases at V and 2 bases at J; junction bases unmatched: 2. Looked up from germline, CDR1 is ENHRY and CDR2 is SYGVKD. In DNA, the CDR3 is TGTGCCATCAGTGAAAACAGGGGGCAAGAGACCCAGTACTTC. It specifies CAISENRGQETQYF.